Below, one T cell receptor beta chain is given with its context. Its antigen is not identified. RNA transcripts yielded amplified TCR beta CDR3 regions. The TCR CDR3 first-round RT-PCR relied on the HTBI primer set. TCRdb analysed the multiplex PCR reads with MiXCR anew, one entry per CDR3 protein. The table includes a few hundred thousand distinct CDR3 sequences, approximately 15% detected once. Germline V gives CDR1 SGHTS, CDR2 YDEGEE. V lost 5 bases and J lost 5, with 5 bases in between. This CDR3 contains 12 residues. Disease duration under 2 months; hyperthyroidism patients were aged 18 to 65. Patients having uncontrolled infection, another autoimmune disease, pregnancy or lactation were not included. Together with thyroid ultrasound, orbital computed tomography, serum thyroxine and TRAb, clinical symptoms were used for diagnoses. This sample is part of a study of T cells in Graves' hyperthyroidism and ophthalmopathy. Whole-study results and caveats: Most thyroid clonotypes expanded above 0.001 were also detected in blood.

Sequencing input: blood. This chain links TRBV5-8 with TRBJ1-6; D unclear. The TCR comes from a woman under 30 with Graves' hyperthyroidism. CDR3 protein: CASRENNSPLHF. In nucleotides, the CDR3 is TGTGCCAGCAGAGAGAATAATTCACCCCTCCACTTT.